This entry lists 25 T cell receptor beta chains sequenced from one sample in a study of blood T cell repertoires in COVID-19. Here immunoSEQ multiplex PCR was the method, and the copy in TCRdb shows in-frame clones only, minus some. Of about 310,000 clones listed, almost 90% are singletons. Sequenced sample: peripheral blood. The receptors come from a woman in her twenties or thirties with COVID-19, enrolled during active disease.

The V gene is TRBV29-1, the J gene TRBJ1-1; 7 nucleotides line up with TRBD1. J lost 1 base, V lost 3 bases, and 8 bases had no gene match. The length of the CDR3 is 15 residues. Germline lookup yields CDR1 SQVTM and CDR2 ANQGSEA. The CDR3 sequence: CSVDDPTGPNTEAFF. As DNA, the CDR3 is TGCAGCGTTGATGACCCGACAGGGCCGAACACTGAAGCTTTCTTT.

The chain combines TRBV19 with TRBJ1-5; perhaps TRBD1 as D (5 bases). V was clipped by 2 bases and J by 3 bases, with 8 bases between them. Per the germline V gene, CDR1 is LNHDA and CDR2 is SQIVND (reference sequence). This CDR3 comprises 14 residues. CDR3 loop: CASSIRGVNQPQHF. CDR3 in DNA: TGTGCCAGTAGTATACGGGGGGTCAATCAGCCCCAGCATTTT.

This clone came up once. This rearrangement joins TRBV28 to TRBJ1-2, with D perhaps TRBD1 (5 bases). The CDR3 runs 12 residues. Trimming removed 6 bases from V and 4 bases from J, with 9 bases in between. Germline lookup yields CDR1 MDHEN and CDR2 SYDVKM. The CDR3 spells CASRVGGYGYTF. In DNA form, the CDR3 reads TGTGCCAGCAGGGTGGGGGGCTATGGCTACACCTTC.

The chain links TRBV7-9 to TRBJ1-2; 8 bases are a match to TRBD1. V lost 4 bases and J lost 4; bases outside the gene matches: 5. Germline assignment: CDR1 SEHNR and CDR2 FQNEAQ (reference sequence). This CDR3 contains 14 residues. CDR3 amino acids: CASSSLQGVYGYTF. The DNA of the CDR3 is TGTGCCAGCAGCTCCTTACAGGGGGTCTATGGCTACACCTTC.

The chain recombines TRBV19 with TRBJ1-2; D is uncertain. The CDR3 consists of 13 residues. Germline-derived CDR1 and CDR2 are LNHDA and SQIVND (reference sequence). V dropped 5 bases and J dropped 2 bases, with 9 bases sitting between them. CDR3: CASSAVRNYGYTF. CDR3 in DNA: TGTGCCAGTAGTGCCGTCAGGAACTATGGCTACACCTTC.

The V call is TRBV29-1, the J call TRBJ2-2; 7 positions match TRBD1. J was trimmed by 0 bases and V by 5 bases; bases with no gene match: 3. This CDR3 spans 14 amino acids. Germline-derived CDR1 and CDR2 are SQVTM and ANQGSEA. This chain's CDR3 is CSVRDSTNTGELFF. DNA for the CDR3: TGCAGCGTTAGGGACAGTACGAACACCGGGGAGCTGTTTTTT.

This chain connects TRBV6-2 or TRBV6-3 to TRBJ2-7; a possible D gene is TRBD1 (5 bases). The CDR3 has 16 residues. Germline V gene sequence: CDR1 MNHEY, CDR2 SVGEGT. Deletions cut 5 bases from V and 0 bases from J, with 17 bases between. CDR3 coding DNA: TGTGCCAGCAGTCTTCCATACAGGTTACCCTCCTACGAGCAGTACTTC. It yields the protein CASSLPYRLPSYEQYF.

This clone has a single count. The chain has TRBV7-9 and TRBJ1-6; 10 bases agree with TRBD1. The CDR3 contains 15 residues. V dropped 2 bases and J dropped 9; count of bases not matched to a gene: 4. Germline V gene lookup returns CDR1 SEHNR and CDR2 FQNEAQ (reference sequence). CDR3 loop: CASSLRGQGISPLHF. The CDR3 nucleotides read TGTGCCAGCAGCTTAAGGGGACAGGGGATTTCACCCCTCCACTTT.

The chain uses TRBV2 and TRBJ2-5; 11 bases map to TRBD1. Germline V gives CDR1 SNHLY, CDR2 FYNNEI. The CDR3 totals 14 residues. V shed 6 bases, J shed 4 bases, and the junction held 4 bases outside the gene matches. The CDR3 coding sequence is TGTGCCAGCAGGAGGGGGACAGGGGGAGAGACCCAGTACTTC. Its translation is CASRRGTGGETQYF.

The CDR3 region has the DNA TGTGCCAGCAGTTCGCGGTTAAGGGAGCTGTTTTTT. Translating gives CASSSRLRELFF. J is TRBJ2-2 and V is TRBV27; D gene ambiguous. V lost 4 bases and J lost 9, with 9 bases in between. This CDR3 region has 12 residues. Looked up from germline, CDR1 is MNHEY and CDR2 is SMNVEV (reference sequence).

The rearrangement joins TRBV19 to TRBJ1-3; 7 bases line up with TRBD1. The CDR3 covers 16 residues. Germline CDR1 and CDR2: LNHDA and SQIVND (reference sequence). V lost 3 bases and J lost 4; bases outside the gene matches: 9. CDR3 sequence reads: CASSMDSRGNGNTIYF. The CDR3, as DNA: TGTGCCAGTAGTATGGATAGCAGGGGGAACGGAAACACCATATATTTT.

This clone has only one observation. The chain is built from TRBV11-2 and TRBJ1-2, with a possible D match to TRBD1 (6 bases). Trimming cost V 0 bases and J 0 bases, with 8 bases left between them. There are 15 residues in the CDR3. The germline V gene encodes CDR1 SGHAT and CDR2 FQNNGV. The CDR3 loop is CASSLEQGTNYGYTF. Here the CDR3 DNA reads TGTGCCAGCAGCTTAGAGCAGGGGACTAACTATGGCTACACCTTC.

The gene calls are TRBV11-2 and TRBJ1-1; D remains ambiguous. V was trimmed by 0 bases and J by 5 bases, leaving 19 bases between them. The length of the CDR3 is 17 residues. The germline V gene has CDR1 SGHAT and CDR2 FQNNGV. The CDR3 region is CASSLDPRRAGDTEAFF. The CDR3 DNA sequence: TGTGCCAGCAGCTTAGACCCAAGGAGGGCCGGGGATACTGAAGCTTTCTTT.

The V call is TRBV19, the J call TRBJ2-7; a possible D gene is TRBD2 (6 bases). The CDR3 sequence is 13 residues long. Germline V gene sequence: CDR1 LNHDA, CDR2 SQIVND (reference sequence). The V and J ends lost 4 bases and 1 base respectively, with 8 bases between them. The CDR3 coding sequence is TGTGCCAGTAGTACCGGGACTTCCTACGAGCAGTACTTC. Translating gives CASSTGTSYEQYF.

Comment on this clone: This sample also contains other DNA sequences that code for the same CDR3. V is TRBV19 and J is TRBJ1-2; TRBD1 aligns across 7 bases. Trimming took 5 bases from V and 2 from J; bases not matched to a gene: 5. The CDR3 has 14 residues. Germline lookup yields CDR1 LNHDA and CDR2 SQIVND (reference sequence). The CDR3 loop reads CASSRQGTNYGYTF. In DNA, the CDR3 is TGTGCCAGTAGTCGACAGGGAACAAACTATGGCTACACCTTC. The variable domain in full, completed from reference TRBV19 and TRBJ1-2, reads DGGITQSPKYLFRKEGQNVTLSCEQNLNHDAMYWYRQDPGQGLRLIYYSQIVNDFQKGDIAEGYSVSREKKESFPLTVTSAQKNPTAFYLCASSRQGTNYGYTFGSGTRLTVV.

The chain joins TRBV28 to TRBJ1-5, with D tentatively TRBD1 (5 bases). The V end was cut by 5 bases, the J end by 4 bases, with 15 bases between. The CDR3 runs to 15 residues. The germline V gene encodes CDR1 MDHEN and CDR2 SYDVKM. CDR3 residues: CASSRGQGGNQPQHF. The CDR3 DNA follows: TGTGCCAGCAGTCGCGGACAAGGTGGGAATCAGCCCCAGCATTTT.

V gene TRBV5-6 combines with J gene TRBJ2-7, with D possibly TRBD1 on 5 matching bases. This CDR3 has 13 amino acids. Germline V gene lookup returns CDR1 SGHDT and CDR2 YYEEEE. Trimming took off 2 bases at V and 6 bases at J, with 12 bases between the two ends. The CDR3 DNA sequence: TGTGCCAGCAGCTTCCCCCTGACAGCCGAGCAGTACTTC. Its protein product is CASSFPLTAEQYF.

The chain carries TRBV5-1 and TRBJ2-7; TRBD2 might be the D (6 bases). Germline-derived CDR1 and CDR2 are SGHRS and YFSETQ. This CDR3 contains 15 residues. V was trimmed by 3 bases and J by 0 bases, leaving 13 bases between them. CDR3 sequence: CASSWRDLFSYEQYF. CDR3 bases: TGCGCCAGCAGCTGGCGGGACCTCTTCTCCTACGAGCAGTACTTC.

The sample holds one count of this clone. V and J are TRBV13 and TRBJ1-4; 12 nucleotides agree with TRBD1. With V trimmed by 3 bases and J by 7 bases, 9 bases remained unmatched. The CDR3 is made up of 17 amino acids. CDR1 and CDR2 (germline): PRHDT, FYEKMQ (reference sequence). The CDR3, as DNA: TGTGCCAGCAGCTTGGGACAGGGGGCATACGGGGTTGAAAAACTGTTTTTT. Translation gives CASSLGQGAYGVEKLFF. The full variable domain, completed using reference TRBV13 and TRBJ1-4, is AAGVIQSPRHLIKEKRETATLKCYPIPRHDTVYWYQQGPGQDPQFLISFYEKMQSDKGSIPDRFSAQQFSDYHSELNMSSLELGDSALYFCASSLGQGAYGVEKLFFGSGTQLSVL.

The chain joins TRBV6-4 to TRBJ1-2; 10 positions agree with TRBD1. Germline CDR1 MRHNA, CDR2 SNTAGT. Trimming at V came to 5 bases and at J to 8 bases, leaving 8 bases not matched to a gene. CDR3 length equals 14 residues. The CDR3 nucleotides read TGTGCCAGCAGTCCCGGGACAGGGGCGGGAGGCTACACCTTC. It yields the protein CASSPGTGAGGYTF.

J is TRBJ1-1 and V is TRBV10-3, with D perhaps TRBD1 (6 bases). V shed 4 bases and J shed 1 base, with 19 bases lying between them. The CDR3 covers 17 residues. The V gene's germline CDR1 is ENHRY and CDR2 SYGVKD. The CDR3 loop reads CAISGQPDRSGNTEAFF. CDR3 in DNA: TGTGCCATCAGTGGTCAGCCGGACAGATCGGGGAACACTGAAGCTTTCTTT.

The chain employs TRBV5-4 and TRBJ2-7, with 8 bases aligning to TRBD2. The CDR3 spans 14 residues. CDR1 is SGHNT, CDR2 YYREEE, per germline (reference sequence). The V segment lost 0 bases and the J segment 7 bases; nucleotides outside the gene matches: 6. In DNA form, the CDR3 reads TGTGCCAGCAGCTTGGAACTAGCGGTGGGGGAGCAGTACTTC. The encoded protein is CASSLELAVGEQYF.

The chain has TRBV7-9 and TRBJ2-7; the D is unclear. Between the trimmed V and J ends, which lost 3 bases and 2 bases, there was a span of 8 bases. The V gene's germline CDR1 is SEHNR and CDR2 FQNEAQ (reference sequence). CDR3 length: 13 residues. The CDR3 nucleotides are TGTGCCAGCAGCTTCGAGGTCGCCTACGAGCAGTACTTC. Translating it yields CASSFEVAYEQYF.

The J gene is TRBJ2-1, the V gene TRBV6-5; 9 positions agree with TRBD2. The CDR3 loop spans 16 amino acids. Per the germline V gene, CDR1 is MNHEY and CDR2 is SVGAGI. V was clipped by 4 bases and J by 8 bases; unmatched bases: 12. CDR3 bases: TGTGCCAGCAGTTTCCGGGGTAGCGGGAGTGCTGATGAGCAGTTCTTC. Residues: CASSFRGSGSADEQFF.

The count of this clone is one. This chain connects TRBV28 to TRBJ1-2; D perhaps matches TRBD1 (5 bases). CDR1 and CDR2 (germline): MDHEN, SYDVKM. This CDR3 spans 14 amino acids. V lost 2 bases, J lost 2 bases, and 9 bases lay in between. CDR3 DNA: TGTGCCAGCAGTTTAGATGCAGGGAACTATGGCTACACCTTC. Translating gives CASSLDAGNYGYTF.